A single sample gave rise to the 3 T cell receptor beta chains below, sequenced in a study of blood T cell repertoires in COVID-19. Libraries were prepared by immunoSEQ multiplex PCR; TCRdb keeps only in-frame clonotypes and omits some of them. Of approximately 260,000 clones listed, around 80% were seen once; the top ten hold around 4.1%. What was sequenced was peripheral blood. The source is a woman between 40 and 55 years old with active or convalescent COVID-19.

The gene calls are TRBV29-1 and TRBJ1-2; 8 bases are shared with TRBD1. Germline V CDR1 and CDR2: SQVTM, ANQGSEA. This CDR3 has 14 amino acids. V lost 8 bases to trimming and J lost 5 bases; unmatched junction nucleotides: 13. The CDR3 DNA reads TGCAGCATACTACAGGGGGAACCTGCATATGGCTACACCTTC. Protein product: CSILQGEPAYGYTF.

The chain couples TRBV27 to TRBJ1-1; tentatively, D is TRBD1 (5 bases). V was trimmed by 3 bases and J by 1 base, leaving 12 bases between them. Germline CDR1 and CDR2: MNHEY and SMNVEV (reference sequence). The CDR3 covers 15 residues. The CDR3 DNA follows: TGTGCCAGCAGTTTCCGGGGACTTCGGAACACTGAAGCTTTCTTT. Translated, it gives CASSFRGLRNTEAFF.

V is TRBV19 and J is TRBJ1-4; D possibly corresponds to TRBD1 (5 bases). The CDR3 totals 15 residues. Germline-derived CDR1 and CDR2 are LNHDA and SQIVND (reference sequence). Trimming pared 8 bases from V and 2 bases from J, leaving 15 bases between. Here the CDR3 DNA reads TGTGCCAGTTCCTCAAGGGCAGGGACTAATGAAAAACTGTTTTTT. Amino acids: CASSSRAGTNEKLFF.